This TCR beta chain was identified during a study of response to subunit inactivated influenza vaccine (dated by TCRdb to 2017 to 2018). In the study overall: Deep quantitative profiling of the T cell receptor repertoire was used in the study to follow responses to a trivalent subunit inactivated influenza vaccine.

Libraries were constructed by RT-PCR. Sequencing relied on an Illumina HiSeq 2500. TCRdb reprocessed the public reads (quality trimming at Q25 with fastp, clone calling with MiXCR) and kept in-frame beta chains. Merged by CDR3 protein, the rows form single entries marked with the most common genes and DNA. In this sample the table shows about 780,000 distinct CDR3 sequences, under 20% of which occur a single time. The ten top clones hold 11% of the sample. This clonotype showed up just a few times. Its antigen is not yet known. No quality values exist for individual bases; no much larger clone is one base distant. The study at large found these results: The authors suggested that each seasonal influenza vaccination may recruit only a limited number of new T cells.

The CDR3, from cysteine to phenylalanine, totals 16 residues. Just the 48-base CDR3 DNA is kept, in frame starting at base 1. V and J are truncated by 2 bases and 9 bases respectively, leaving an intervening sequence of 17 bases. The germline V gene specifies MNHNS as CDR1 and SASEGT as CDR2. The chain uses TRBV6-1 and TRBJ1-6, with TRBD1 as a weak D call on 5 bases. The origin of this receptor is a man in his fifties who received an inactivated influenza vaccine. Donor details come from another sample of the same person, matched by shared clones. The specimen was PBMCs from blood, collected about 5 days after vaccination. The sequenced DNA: TGTGCCAGCAGTGAAATGTGGGGCAGGGACTCTTCACCCCTCCACTTT. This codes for CASSEMWGRDSSPLHF.